What follows are 7 T cell receptor beta chains derived from one specimen sequenced in a study of blood T cell repertoires in COVID-19. TCRdb's table, derived via immunoSEQ multiplex PCR, lists solely in-frame clones and lacks some. The sample lists 75,000 to 100,000 clones, about 89% occurring once. The specimen was peripheral blood. The receptors originated from a human donor with acute or convalescent COVID-19. The donor label of this sample is uncertain.

The V and J genes are TRBV28 and TRBJ2-7; D might be TRBD2 (5 bases). Trimming pared 3 bases from V and 3 bases from J, leaving 12 bases between. Germline V gives CDR1 MDHEN, CDR2 SYDVKM. The length of the CDR3 is 14 residues. CDR3 region: CASSLSAERYEQYF. The CDR3 DNA follows: TGTGCCAGCAGTTTGTCAGCGGAGCGCTACGAGCAGTACTTC.

The CDR3 is CASSIIAGDLNEQFF. CDR3 in DNA: TGTGCCAGCAGCATTATAGCGGGGGACCTCAATGAGCAGTTCTTC. This sequence joins TRBV7-9 and TRBJ2-1, with 9 positions matching TRBD2. The CDR3 is made up of 15 amino acids. The V gene's germline CDR1 is SEHNR and CDR2 FQNEAQ (reference sequence). With V trimmed by 5 bases and J by 6 bases, 8 bases remained unmatched.

The rearrangement uses TRBV5-1 and TRBJ2-1; a weak D match, TRBD1 (5 bases). Trimming took 8 bases from V and 8 from J, leaving 23 bases between them. CDR1 and CDR2 (germline): SGHRS, YFSETQ. The CDR3 totals 15 residues. CDR3 region: CASTEEDNERDEQFF. The CDR3 DNA is TGCGCCAGTACTGAAGAGGACAACGAAAGGGATGAGCAGTTCTTC. Full variable domain (remainder filled in from reference TRBV5-1 and TRBJ2-1): KAGVTQTPRYLIKTRGQQVTLSCSPISGHRSVSWYQQTPGQGLQFLFEYFSETQRNKGNFPGRFSGRQFSNSRSEMNVSTLELGDSALYLCASTEEDNERDEQFFGPGTRLTVL.

V and J are TRBV3-1 (or the pseudogene TRBV3-2) and TRBJ2-7, with 11 bases that match TRBD1. The germline V gene encodes CDR1 LGHDT and CDR2 YNNKEL (reference sequence). Germline trimming cut 4 bases from V and 4 bases from J; bases unmatched to any gene: 3. The CDR3 is made up of 14 amino acids. In DNA form, the CDR3 reads TGTGCCAGCAGCCCGGGACAGGGGGGGTACGAGCAGTACTTC. Translation: CASSPGQGGYEQYF.

The chain joins TRBV4-3 to TRBJ2-7; TRBD2 might be the D (6 bases). The V end lost 3 bases, the J end lost 1 base, and 13 bases lay between the germline ends. The germline V gene has CDR1 LGHNA and CDR2 YSLEER. The CDR3 has 15 amino acids. DNA for the CDR3: TGCGCCAGCAGCCATCGAGGCGGGACTTCCTACGAGCAGTACTTC. It encodes CASSHRGGTSYEQYF.

This clone appeared once. This rearrangement joins TRBV5-6 to TRBJ2-1, with TRBD2 matching 12 bases. The V gene's germline CDR1 is SGHDT and CDR2 YYEEEE. Trimming removed 3 bases from V and 8 bases from J; junction bases left unmatched: 6. The CDR3 length is 15 residues. The CDR3 nucleotides are TGTGCCAGCAGCTCTAGCGGGGGGGCTCTCCATGAGCAGTTCTTC. This codes for CASSSSGGALHEQFF. The variable domain in full, completed from reference TRBV5-6 and TRBJ2-1, reads DAGVTQSPTHLIKTRGQQVTLRCSPKSGHDTVSWYQQALGQGPQFIFQYYEEEERQRGNFPDRFSGHQFPNYSSELNVNALLLGDSALYLCASSSSGGALHEQFFGPGTRLTVL.

J is TRBJ1-1 and V is TRBV30; 7 bases match TRBD1. After removal of 4 bases from V and 1 base from J, the junction contained 3 bases not matched to a gene. The CDR3 sequence is 13 residues long. The germline gives CDR1 GTSNPN, CDR2 SVGIG (reference sequence). Here the CDR3 DNA reads TGTGCCTGGAACAGGGGCGGGAACACTGAAGCTTTCTTT. The encoded protein is CAWNRGGNTEAFF.